Below, one T cell receptor beta chain is given with its context. Its cognate antigen is unknown. The junction differs from germline at one of its ends, possibly a read error. The sample originates from a study of tumor and adjacent non-tumor tissue in lung cancer. Points from the study as a whole: Compared with tumor, normal lung showed significantly lower TCR diversity.

A modified ARM-PCR protocol with three rounds of nested PCR amplified TCRbeta. Each CDR3 protein is one row after TCRdb ran MiXCR on the multiplex PCR reads. There are approximately 79,000 distinct CDR3 sequences in the sample; over 60% occur only once, and about two fifths lies in the top ten. RNA was extracted from bulk tissue without any cell sorting. This non-tumor lung sample came from over 3 cm beyond the tumor edge. Germline-derived CDR1 and CDR2 are MNHEY and SVGAGI. This CDR3 has 15 residues. This TCR was recovered from a man aged 65 to 85 with non-small cell lung cancer. Sequencing was performed on distant non-tumor lung tissue. The chain carries TRBV6-5 and TRBJ2-7; 7 bases are shared with TRBD2. As DNA, the CDR3 is TGTGCCGTCGGAATGAGACTAGCAGGTTCTTACGAACAGTACTTC. Amino acid sequence: CAVGMRLAGSYEQYF.